The 18 T cell receptor beta chains presented below share a single source sample, sequenced in a study of T-cell reconstitution after alpha-beta-depleted transplantation in children (dated by TCRdb to 2016 to 2018). Receptors were amplified or captured by PCR. The instrument was an Illumina HiSeq 2500. TCR library preparation used molecular barcoding, with unique molecular identifiers applied to normalize quantification of the TCRbeta repertoire. TCRdb trimmed public reads at Q25 via fastp, called clones via MiXCR and kept in-frame beta chains. Identical CDR3 proteins give one entry, which carries the most common genes and DNA. This sample comprises about 230,000 distinct CDR3 sequences, under 9.5% of them detected only once. The biggest ten clones account for 5% to 7% of the sample. The input for sequencing was PBMCs from the stem cell graft donor, taken from the stem cell graft. The receptors were gathered from a human donor who donated a stem cell graft to a child with acute lymphoblastic leukemia.

This clonotype was recorded at least ten times. DNA of the CDR3: TGTGCCAGCAGTTACGACGGGCGGGCCCAGGGGACACCCCTCCACTTT. Translation: CASSYDGRAQGTPLHF. The chain links TRBV6-5 to TRBJ1-6, with D perhaps matching TRBD1 (6 bases). The CDR3 spans 16 residues. Germline V gives CDR1 MNHEY, CDR2 SVGAGI. V was pared by 2 bases and J by 11 bases, with 19 bases between.

The sample holds a few counts of this clonotype. V gene TRBV6-5 combines with J gene TRBJ2-2; no clear D. V dropped 4 bases and J dropped 0 bases, with 9 bases sitting between them. The CDR3 spans 15 residues. Germline V gives CDR1 MNHEY, CDR2 SVGAGI. The CDR3 loop reads CASSSRPANTGELFF. The CDR3 DNA follows: TGTGCCAGCAGTTCCAGACCTGCGAACACCGGGGAGCTGTTTTTT.

The sample holds many counts of this clonotype. The rearrangement uses TRBV5-1 and TRBJ2-1; 8 bases match TRBD2. V was clipped by 0 bases and J by 7 bases; unmatched bases: 9. Germline V CDR1 and CDR2: SGHRS, YFSETQ. This CDR3 has 16 amino acids. The CDR3, as DNA: TGCGCCAGCAGCTTGGCCGGGCTAGCGGGCGCAAATGAGCAGTTCTTC. Translation gives CASSLAGLAGANEQFF.

This clonotype was detected only once. One junction end disagrees with the germline gene, perhaps due to a read error. The chain has TRBV3-1 and TRBJ1-5, with D unresolved. The CDR3 totals 12 residues. Germline V gene data show CDR1 as LGHDT and CDR2 as YNNKEL (reference sequence). As DNA, the CDR3 is TGTGCCACCAGCCAAAGAGGAAACCGCCAGCATTTT. Translating gives CATSQRGNRQHF. The full variable domain, its missing parts supplied by reference TRBV3-1 and TRBJ1-5, is DTAVSQTPKYLVTQMGNDKSIKCEQNLGHDTMYWYKQDSKKFLKIMFSYNNKELIINETVPNRFSPKSPDKAHLNLHINSLELGDSAVYFCATSQRGNRQHFGDGTRLSIL.

This clonotype was picked up many times. The chain uses TRBV5-1 and TRBJ2-3; 11 bases match TRBD2. Per the germline V gene, CDR1 is SGHRS and CDR2 is YFSETQ. V was clipped by 0 bases and J by 4 bases; unmatched bases: 1. The CDR3 has 15 amino acids. The CDR3 spells CASSLVAGGPDTQYF. CDR3 in DNA: TGCGCCAGCAGCTTGGTAGCGGGGGGGCCAGATACGCAGTATTTT.

The rearrangement uses TRBV19 and TRBJ1-4; a possible D gene is TRBD1 (6 bases). In germline, CDR1 is LNHDA, CDR2 SQIVND (reference sequence). The CDR3 totals 16 residues. Trimming took 7 bases from V and 7 from J, leaving 22 bases between them. As DNA, the CDR3 is TGTGCCAGTACCGCACACCCCGGGAGACAGGTTGAAAAACTGTTTTTT. The encoded protein is CASTAHPGRQVEKLFF.

V and J are TRBV4-1 and TRBJ1-1, with a weak D call TRBD1 (6 bases). The V gene's germline CDR1 is MGHRA and CDR2 YSYEKL. The CDR3 is 17 residues long. Trimming removed 2 bases at V and 0 bases at J, with 16 bases between. The CDR3 DNA follows: TGCGCCAGCAGCCAAATCGGACAGAATATCATGAACACTGAAGCTTTCTTT. This sequence encodes CASSQIGQNIMNTEAFF.

This clonotype was recorded once. This may come from a read error, since a much larger clone is one base off. This rearrangement joins TRBV5-1 to TRBJ2-5; 11 bases match TRBD2. The CDR3 is 16 amino acids. In germline, CDR1 is SGHRS, CDR2 YFSETQ. The CDR3 loop reads CGSSLGLAVSQETQYF. Here the CDR3 DNA reads TGCGGCAGCAGCTTGGGACTAGCGGTTTCGCAAGAGACCCAGTACTTC.

The chain uses TRBV7-9 and TRBJ1-1; tentative D call: TRBD1 (6 bases). The CDR3 has 16 residues. The V gene lost 5 bases and the J gene lost 0 bases, with 16 bases spanning the gap. Germline CDR1 is SEHNR and CDR2 is FQNEAQ (reference sequence). CDR3 sequence (DNA): TGTGCCAGCAGCCCAGGGACATTAATAATGAACACTGAAGCTTTCTTT. Translation gives CASSPGTLIMNTEAFF.

This clonotype was recorded many times. The chain employs TRBV5-1 and TRBJ2-2; no definite D call. There are 15 residues in the CDR3. V was clipped by 4 bases and J by 5 bases, with 15 bases between them. Germline V gene lookup returns CDR1 SGHRS and CDR2 YFSETQ. The CDR3 nucleotides read TGCGCCAGCAGCCCAGACATGGGGTCGACCGGGGAGCTGTTTTTT. This translates into CASSPDMGSTGELFF.

In its sample, this clonotype was seen many times. The CDR3 DNA is TGTGCCAGCAGCTCCCTACGGGGGTACTATGGCTACACCTTC. This sequence encodes CASSSLRGYYGYTF. The genes are TRBV7-9 and TRBJ1-2, with D perhaps matching TRBD1 (5 bases). This CDR3 comprises 14 residues. CDR1 and CDR2 (germline): SEHNR, FQNEAQ (reference sequence). Between the trimmed V and J ends, which lost 4 bases and 3 bases, there was a span of 12 bases.

This clonotype was detected a few times. The rearrangement joins TRBV5-1 to TRBJ2-7, with D hard to call. Germline V gives CDR1 SGHRS, CDR2 YFSETQ. V lost 1 base, J lost 2 bases, and 10 bases lay in between. The CDR3 loop spans 14 amino acids. The CDR3 nucleotides read TGCGCCAGCAGCTTGTTTTCAGATCCCTACGAGCAGTACTTC. Translated: CASSLFSDPYEQYF. The full variable domain, its missing parts supplied by reference TRBV5-1 and TRBJ2-7, is KAGVTQTPRYLIKTRGQQVTLSCSPISGHRSVSWYQQTPGQGLQFLFEYFSETQRNKGNFPGRFSGRQFSNSRSEMNVSTLELGDSALYLCASSLFSDPYEQYFGPGTRLTVT.

V and J are TRBV7-2 and TRBJ2-5; possible D gene TRBD2, 6 bases. This CDR3 is built from 15 residues. Germline V gene lookup returns CDR1 SGHTA and CDR2 FQGNSA. The V gene lost 5 bases and the J gene lost 4 bases, with 17 bases spanning the gap. The CDR3 protein is CASSTGLAPPETQYF. The CDR3 bases are TGTGCCAGCAGCACTGGGCTAGCGCCTCCAGAGACCCAGTACTTC.

This clonotype was recorded many times. The chain links TRBV29-1 to TRBJ1-4, with 9 bases lining up with TRBD1. V was clipped by 4 bases and J by 8 bases; unmatched bases: 8. Germline CDR1 reads SQVTM; CDR2 reads ANQGSEA. The CDR3 consists of 14 residues. Here the CDR3 reads CSVAGQGRYEKLFF. The CDR3 region has the DNA TGCAGCGTTGCCGGACAGGGGAGGTACGAAAAACTGTTTTTT. Looking up the rest from reference TRBV29-1 and TRBJ1-4 gives the full variable domain: SAVISQKPSRDICQRGTSLTIQCQVDSQVTMMFWYRQQPGQSLTLIATANQGSEATYESGFVIDKFPISRPNLTFSTLTVSNMSPEDSSIYLCSVAGQGRYEKLFFGSGTQLSVL.

In this sample, this clonotype turned up a few times. V and J are TRBV27 and TRBJ2-1; TRBD2 matches 8 bases. The V segment lost 6 bases and the J segment 12 bases; nucleotides outside the gene matches: 10. CDR3 length: 13 amino acids. The V gene's germline CDR1 is MNHEY and CDR2 SMNVEV (reference sequence). The CDR3, as DNA: TGTGCCAGCAGCCCAGGGACTAGTTTAGGGCAGTTCTTC. Translated, it gives CASSPGTSLGQFF.

This clonotype was observed a handful of times. Germline and junction disagree at one end, which may indicate a read error. The chain joins TRBV27 to TRBJ1-3; D remains unclear. CDR3 length: 15 amino acids. Germline V CDR1 and CDR2: MNHEY, SMNVEV (reference sequence). The CDR3, as DNA: TGTGCCAGCCGTCCAGGCCTAGGGTCTGAAAACACCATATATTTT. This gives the protein CASRPGLGSENTIYF.

This clonotype was seen a few times. The chain combines TRBV7-2 with TRBJ2-5, with D uncertain. CDR1 and CDR2 from the germline V gene are SGHTA and FQGNSA. The V and J ends lost 0 bases and 7 bases respectively, with 15 bases between them. The CDR3 has 15 residues. The CDR3 here is CASSLAPLFPGTQYF. Here the CDR3 DNA reads TGTGCCAGCAGCTTAGCGCCTCTCTTCCCCGGGACCCAGTACTTC. Filled out from reference TRBV7-2 and TRBJ2-5, the complete variable domain reads GAGVSQSPSNKVTEKGKDVELRCDPISGHTALYWYRQSLGQGLEFLIYFQGNSAPDKSGLPSDRFSAERTGGSVSTLTIQRTQQEDSAVYLCASSLAPLFPGTQYFGPGTRLLVL.

This rearrangement joins TRBV10-3 to TRBJ2-2; D uncertain. Trimming pared 2 bases from V and 8 bases from J, leaving 3 bases between. The germline gives CDR1 ENHRY, CDR2 SYGVKD. The CDR3 runs 11 residues. CDR3 sequence: CAISEPGELFF. The CDR3 bases are TGTGCCATCAGTGAGCCGGGGGAGCTGTTTTTT.